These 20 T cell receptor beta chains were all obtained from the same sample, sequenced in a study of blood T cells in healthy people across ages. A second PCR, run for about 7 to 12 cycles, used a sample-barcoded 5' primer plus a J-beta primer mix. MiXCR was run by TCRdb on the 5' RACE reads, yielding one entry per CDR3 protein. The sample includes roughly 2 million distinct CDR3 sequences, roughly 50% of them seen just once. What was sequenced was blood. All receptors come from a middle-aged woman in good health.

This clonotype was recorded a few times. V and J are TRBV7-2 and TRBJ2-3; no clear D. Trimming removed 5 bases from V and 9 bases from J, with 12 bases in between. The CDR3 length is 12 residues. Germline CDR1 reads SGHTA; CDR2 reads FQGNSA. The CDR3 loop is CASSRPGATQYF. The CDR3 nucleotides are TGTGCCAGCAGCCGACCGGGTGCAACGCAGTATTTT. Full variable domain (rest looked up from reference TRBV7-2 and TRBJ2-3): GAGVSQSPSNKVTEKGKDVELRCDPISGHTALYWYRQSLGQGLEFLIYFQGNSAPDKSGLPSDRFSAERTGGSVSTLTIQRTQQEDSAVYLCASSRPGATQYFGPGTRLTVL.

CDR3 in amino acids: CASSLDPGEDTQYF. In DNA, the CDR3 is TGCGCCAGCAGCCTTGACCCTGGGGAAGATACGCAGTATTTT. The J gene is TRBJ2-3, the V gene TRBV4-3; D remains ambiguous. V was clipped by 4 bases and J by 5 bases, with 13 bases between them. The CDR3 is 14 amino acids. The germline gives CDR1 LGHNA, CDR2 YSLEER.

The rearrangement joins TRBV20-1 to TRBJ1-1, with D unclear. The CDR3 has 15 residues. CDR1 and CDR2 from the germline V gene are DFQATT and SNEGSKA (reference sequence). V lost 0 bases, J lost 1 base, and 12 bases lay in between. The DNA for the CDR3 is TGCAGTGCTAGAGACATGGGAGAGGGGAACACTGAAGCTTTCTTT. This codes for CSARDMGEGNTEAFF.

This CDR3 reads CSARVSGVSYNEQFF. The CDR3 coding sequence is TGCAGTGCTAGAGTTAGCGGGGTCTCCTACAATGAGCAGTTCTTC. The genes are TRBV20-1 and TRBJ2-1, with 8 bases that match TRBD2. V gave up 1 base and J gave up 0 bases; unmatched junction bases: 2. Germline CDR1 DFQATT, CDR2 SNEGSKA (reference sequence). The CDR3 covers 15 residues.

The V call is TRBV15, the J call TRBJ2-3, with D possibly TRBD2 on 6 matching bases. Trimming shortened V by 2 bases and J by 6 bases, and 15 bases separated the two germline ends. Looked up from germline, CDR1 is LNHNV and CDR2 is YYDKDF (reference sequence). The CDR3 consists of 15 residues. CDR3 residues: CATSRRDGSLDTQYF. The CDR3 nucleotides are TGTGCCACCAGCAGAAGGGACGGGAGCTTGGATACGCAGTATTTT.

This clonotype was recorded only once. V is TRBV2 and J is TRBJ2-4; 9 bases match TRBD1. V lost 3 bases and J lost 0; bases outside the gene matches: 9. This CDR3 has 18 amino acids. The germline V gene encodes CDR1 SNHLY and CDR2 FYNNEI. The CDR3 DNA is TGTGCCAGCAGTGATATTCTACAGGGGGCCTCAGCCAAAAACATTCAGTACTTC. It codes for CASSDILQGASAKNIQYF.

The CDR3 nucleotides are TGTGCCAGGGCCCCGGGCCCGCCGGGGGCCAAAAACATTCAGTACTTC. It yields the protein CARAPGPPGAKNIQYF. The chain combines TRBV2 with TRBJ2-4; D might be TRBD2 (5 bases). The CDR3 length is 16 residues. V was trimmed by 9 bases and J by 1 base, leaving 19 bases between them. CDR1 and CDR2 (germline): SNHLY, FYNNEI.

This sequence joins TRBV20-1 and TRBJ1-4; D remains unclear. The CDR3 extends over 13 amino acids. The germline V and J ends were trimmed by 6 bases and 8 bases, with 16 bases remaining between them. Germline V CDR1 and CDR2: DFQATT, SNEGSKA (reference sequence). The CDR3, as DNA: TGCAGTGCCAGTCCTTCGGTTGGGGAAAAACTGTTTTTT. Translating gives CSASPSVGEKLFF.

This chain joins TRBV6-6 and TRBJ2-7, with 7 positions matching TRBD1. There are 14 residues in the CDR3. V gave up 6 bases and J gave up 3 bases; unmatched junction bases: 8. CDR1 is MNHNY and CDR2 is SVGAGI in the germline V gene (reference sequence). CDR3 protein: CASRRDRIIYEQYF. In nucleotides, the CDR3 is TGTGCCAGCAGAAGGGACAGAATTATCTACGAGCAGTACTTC.

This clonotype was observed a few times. The CDR3 region is CSVEWQVYYGYTF. For the CDR3, the DNA is TGCAGCGTTGAATGGCAGGTCTACTATGGCTACACCTTC. The chain links TRBV29-1 to TRBJ1-2; no definite D call. Germline-derived CDR1 and CDR2 are SQVTM and ANQGSEA. The CDR3 is made up of 13 amino acids. Between the trimmed V and J ends, which lost 2 bases and 3 bases, there was a span of 10 bases. Full variable domain (rest looked up from reference TRBV29-1 and TRBJ1-2): SAVISQKPSRDICQRGTSLTIQCQVDSQVTMMFWYRQQPGQSLTLIATANQGSEATYESGFVIDKFPISRPNLTFSTLTVSNMSPEDSSIYLCSVEWQVYYGYTFGSGTRLTVV.

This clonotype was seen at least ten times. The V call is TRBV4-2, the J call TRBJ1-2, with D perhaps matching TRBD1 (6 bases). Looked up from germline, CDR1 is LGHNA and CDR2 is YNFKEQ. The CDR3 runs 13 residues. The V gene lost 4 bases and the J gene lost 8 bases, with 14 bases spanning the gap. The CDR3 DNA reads TGTGCCAGCAGCCCCGGCACAGGGTTGGGCTACACCTTC. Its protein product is CASSPGTGLGYTF.

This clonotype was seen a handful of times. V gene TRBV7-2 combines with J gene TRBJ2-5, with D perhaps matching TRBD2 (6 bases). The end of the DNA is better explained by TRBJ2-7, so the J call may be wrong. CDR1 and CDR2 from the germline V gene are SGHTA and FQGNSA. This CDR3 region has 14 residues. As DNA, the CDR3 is TGTGCCAGCAGCTTAGTCGCCGGAGGGGTCGAGCAGTACTTC. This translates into CASSLVAGGVEQYF.

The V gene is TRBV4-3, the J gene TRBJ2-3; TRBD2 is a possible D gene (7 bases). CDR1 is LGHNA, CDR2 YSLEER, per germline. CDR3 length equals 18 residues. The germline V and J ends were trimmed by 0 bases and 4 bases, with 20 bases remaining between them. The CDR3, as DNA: TGCGCCAGCAGCCAAGATCCGGGGGGCCGTGCCGGCGCAGATACGCAGTATTTT. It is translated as CASSQDPGGRAGADTQYF.

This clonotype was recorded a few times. The CDR3 loop reads CASSFEGAGIYEQYF. In DNA, the CDR3 is TGCGCCAGCAGCTTTGAAGGGGCAGGAATCTACGAGCAGTACTTC. This chain links TRBV5-1 with TRBJ2-7; TRBD1 is a possible D gene (5 bases). Trimming took off 2 bases at V and 3 bases at J, with 15 bases between the two ends. The length of the CDR3 is 15 residues. Germline V lookup: CDR1 SGHRS, CDR2 YFSETQ.

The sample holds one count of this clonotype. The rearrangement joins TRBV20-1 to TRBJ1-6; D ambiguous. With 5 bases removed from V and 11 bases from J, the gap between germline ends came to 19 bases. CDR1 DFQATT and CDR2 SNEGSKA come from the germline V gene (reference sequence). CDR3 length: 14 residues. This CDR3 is CSAPKQQLRAPLHF. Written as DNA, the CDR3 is TGCAGTGCTCCAAAACAGCAGCTAAGAGCACCCCTCCACTTT.

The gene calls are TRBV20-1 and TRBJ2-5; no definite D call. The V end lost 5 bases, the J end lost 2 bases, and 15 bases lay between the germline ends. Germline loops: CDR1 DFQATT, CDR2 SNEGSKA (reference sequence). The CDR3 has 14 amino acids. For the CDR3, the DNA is TGCAGTGCTTCGGACGGACGGATTCAAGAGACCCAGTACTTC. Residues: CSASDGRIQETQYF.

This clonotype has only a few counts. CDR3 sequence: CASSSAAGQGIDTQYF. CDR3 DNA: TGTGCCAGCAGTTCCGCCGCGGGACAGGGGATAGATACGCAGTATTTT. The gene calls are TRBV6-5 and TRBJ2-3, with 10 nucleotides matching TRBD1. Germline assignment: CDR1 MNHEY and CDR2 SVGAGI. This CDR3 comprises 16 residues. V was clipped by 4 bases and J by 5 bases; unmatched bases: 9.

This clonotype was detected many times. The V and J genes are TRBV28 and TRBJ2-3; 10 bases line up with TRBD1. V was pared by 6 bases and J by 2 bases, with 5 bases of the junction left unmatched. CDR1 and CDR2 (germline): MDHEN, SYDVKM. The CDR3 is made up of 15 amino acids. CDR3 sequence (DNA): TGTGCCAGCAGCGCCGGGACAGGGGACACAGATACGCAGTATTTT. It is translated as CASSAGTGDTDTQYF.

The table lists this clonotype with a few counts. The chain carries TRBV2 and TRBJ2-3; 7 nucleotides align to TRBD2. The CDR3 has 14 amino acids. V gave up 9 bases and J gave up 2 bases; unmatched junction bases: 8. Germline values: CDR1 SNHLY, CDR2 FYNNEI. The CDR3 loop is CASPPRGITDTQYF. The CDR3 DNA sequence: TGTGCCAGTCCCCCGCGGGGGATCACAGATACGCAGTATTTT.

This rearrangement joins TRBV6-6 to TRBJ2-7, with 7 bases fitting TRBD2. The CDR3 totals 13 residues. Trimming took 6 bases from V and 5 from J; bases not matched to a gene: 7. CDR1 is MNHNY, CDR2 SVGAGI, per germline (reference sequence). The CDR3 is CASRNGGSHEQYF. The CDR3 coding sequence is TGTGCCAGCAGGAACGGGGGGTCCCACGAGCAGTACTTC.